This passage covers 24 T cell receptor beta chains from one sample sequenced in a study of regulatory T cells in long-lasting Graves disease. According to the study, TCR beta libraries were built with iRepertoire HTBI primers and CDR3-region Arm-PCR. Each CDR3 protein is one row after TCRdb ran MiXCR on the multiplex PCR reads. There are roughly 500,000 distinct CDR3 sequences in the sample; less than 25% occur only once, and 7% to 10% lies in the top ten. The time point is: persistent/refractory GD, antithyroid drugs over 5 years with positive TRAb. Making the TCR library involved RNA that had been extracted from PBMCs. The sample here was peripheral blood mononuclear cells (PBMCs), taken when the disease was refractory, from a patient treated with antithyroid drugs. These receptors were collected from a female donor with Graves disease.

This clonotype has ten or more counts. The chain employs TRBV28 and TRBJ1-2, with a possible D match to TRBD1 (5 bases). The length of the CDR3 is 14 residues. Germline V gene lookup returns CDR1 MDHEN and CDR2 SYDVKM. V shed 4 bases and J shed 7 bases, with 16 bases lying between them. CDR3 residues: CASSSLTETSGYTF. The CDR3 DNA reads TGTGCCAGCAGTTCCCTGACAGAAACGAGTGGCTACACCTTC.

This clonotype was seen repeatedly, ten times or more. The V and J genes are TRBV18 and TRBJ2-7; D is unclear. Trimming pared 4 bases from V and 7 bases from J, leaving 11 bases between. Germline assignment: CDR1 KGHSH and CDR2 LQKENI. CDR3 length: 12 amino acids. The CDR3 sequence is CASSQDDQEQYF. CDR3 DNA: TGTGCCAGCTCACAAGATGATCAGGAGCAGTACTTC.

At least ten counts were recorded for this clonotype. The genes are TRBV25-1 and TRBJ2-5; a possible D gene is TRBD1 (6 bases). V was trimmed by 1 base and J by 4 bases, leaving 10 bases between them. CDR3 length: 14 amino acids. The V gene's germline CDR1 is MGHDK and CDR2 SYGVNS. Here the CDR3 reads CASSELAGVETQYF. CDR3 nucleotide sequence: TGTGCCAGCAGTGAATTGGCAGGGGTAGAGACCCAGTACTTC.

There are a few counts of this clonotype. The chain joins TRBV3-1 to TRBJ2-2; 7 bases are a match to TRBD1. The CDR3 extends over 19 amino acids. Germline loops: CDR1 LGHDT, CDR2 YNNKEL (reference sequence). The trim removed 0 bases at V and 1 base at J, leaving 11 bases unmatched. In DNA, the CDR3 is TGTGCCAGCAGCCAAGATCCTTCCACAGGGGATGGGAACACCGGGGAGCTGTTTTTT. This sequence encodes CASSQDPSTGDGNTGELFF. Based on the CDR3 plus reference TRBV3-1 and TRBJ2-2, the full variable domain is DTAVSQTPKYLVTQMGNDKSIKCEQNLGHDTMYWYKQDSKKFLKIMFSYNNKELIINETVPNRFSPKSPDKAHLNLHINSLELGDSAVYFCASSQDPSTGDGNTGELFFGEGSRLTVL.

This clonotype was picked up many times. The chain uses TRBV12-3 or TRBV12-4 and TRBJ1-1; no clear D. V was pared by 6 bases and J by 5 bases, with 16 bases between. This CDR3 comprises 14 residues. The CDR3 region has the DNA TGTGCCAGCAGCCCTCGCATAGGGTCTACTGAAGCTTTCTTT. Translated, it gives CASSPRIGSTEAFF.

As for this clonotype: Since a far larger clone is one base different, this is likely a read error. Here the CDR3 omits its conserved ending phenylalanine or tryptophan, so a read error is the likely source. V is TRBV6-2 or TRBV6-3 and J is TRBJ1-2, with TRBD1 identical over 7 bases. Germline values: CDR1 MNHEY, CDR2 SVGEGT. The V gene end was trimmed by 6 bases and the J gene end by 7 bases; junction bases not matched to a gene: 8. This CDR3 spans 13 amino acids. The CDR3 spells CASSVGTVSGYTL. CDR3 nucleotides: TGTGCCAGCAGCGTAGGGACAGTTTCTGGCTACACCCTC.

Regarding this clonotype: A much bigger clone sits one base away, suggesting this may be a read error. The gene calls are TRBV6-2 or TRBV6-3 and TRBJ2-7; D is perhaps TRBD2 (6 bases). CDR1 and CDR2 (germline): MNHEY, SVGEGT. The CDR3 totals 14 residues. The CDR3 loop is CASSYSSELYVQYF. Written as DNA, the CDR3 is TGTGCCAGCAGTTATTCTAGCGAACTCTACGTGCAGTACTTC.

This clonotype has only a few counts. CDR3 bases: TGTGCCAGCAGTTTTAGTCTCGAGTACGAGCAGTACTTC. It encodes CASSFSLEYEQYF. The gene calls are TRBV27 and TRBJ2-7, with unresolved D. The V gene's germline CDR1 is MNHEY and CDR2 SMNVEV (reference sequence). This CDR3 is 13 amino acids long. V lost 3 bases to trimming and J lost 4 bases, with 10 bases between them.

The CDR3 DNA reads TGTGCCACCATCCTGCCGGGACCGGGGGCTGAAAAACTGTTTTTT. This codes for CATILPGPGAEKLFF. This rearrangement joins TRBV15 to TRBJ1-4; weak D call: TRBD1 (6 bases). CDR3 size: 15 residues. Trimming pared 7 bases from V and 7 bases from J, leaving 19 bases between. Germline CDR1 LNHNV, CDR2 YYDKDF (reference sequence).

In its sample, this clonotype was seen many times. The rearrangement joins TRBV2 to TRBJ1-6, with 9 bases lining up with TRBD1. The ends lost 7 bases at V and 10 bases at J; junction bases unmatched: 8. CDR3 length: 14 residues. Germline CDR1 is SNHLY and CDR2 is FYNNEI. The CDR3 region is CASKRQGERSPLHF. The DNA for the CDR3 is TGTGCCAGCAAAAGACAGGGGGAACGATCACCCCTCCACTTT.

This clonotype was seen a handful of times. CDR3 in DNA: TGCAGCGTTGCCGGTAATGAAAAACTGTTTTTT. Protein product: CSVAGNEKLFF. The chain links TRBV29-1 to TRBJ1-4; D not certain. This CDR3 is 11 amino acids long. Germline loops: CDR1 SQVTM, CDR2 ANQGSEA. Trimming took 4 bases from V and 4 from J, leaving 4 bases between them.

V is TRBV5-1 and J is TRBJ2-7; D may correspond to TRBD1 or TRBD2 (5 bases each). There are 13 residues in the CDR3. V lost 4 bases, J lost 5 bases, and 13 bases lay in between. Germline V CDR1 and CDR2: SGHRS, YFSETQ. The CDR3 here is CASSHLGENEQYF. DNA of the CDR3: TGCGCCAGCAGCCACCTGGGGGAGAACGAGCAGTACTTC.

This chain joins TRBV5-5 and TRBJ2-7, with D perhaps given as TRBD1 or TRBD2 (5 bases each). Trimming took off 5 bases at V and 2 bases at J, with 14 bases between the two ends. Germline CDR1 SGHKS, CDR2 YYEKEE (reference sequence). The CDR3 spans 14 residues. The CDR3 reads CASRFREGPYEQYF. CDR3 coding DNA: TGTGCCAGCAGGTTTCGCGAGGGACCCTACGAGCAGTACTTC.

This clonotype was detected many times. The CDR3 DNA reads TGTGCCAGCACCCCGGAACAAGAGACCCAGTACTTC. Its protein product is CASTPEQETQYF. The chain couples TRBV12-3 or TRBV12-4 to TRBJ2-5, with D uncertain. The CDR3 length is 12 residues. V shed 7 bases and J shed 2 bases, with 8 bases lying between them.

This clonotype was seen many times. The rearrangement links TRBV2 to TRBJ2-5; D gene uncertain. The CDR3 is made up of 12 amino acids. Germline assignment: CDR1 SNHLY and CDR2 FYNNEI. V was pared by 2 bases and J by 4 bases, with 5 bases between. CDR3 sequence (DNA): TGTGCCAGCAGTGAACAGCCAGAGACCCAGTACTTC. Translated: CASSEQPETQYF.

This chain's CDR3 is CASSYGRAGRDTQYF. CDR3 sequence (DNA): TGTGCCAGCAGTTACGGGAGGGCGGGGAGAGATACGCAGTATTTT. The gene calls are TRBV27 and TRBJ2-3; TRBD2 aligns across 8 bases. J gave up 5 bases and V 4 bases, and 8 bases lay outside the gene matches. Germline loops: CDR1 MNHEY, CDR2 SMNVEV (reference sequence). CDR3 length: 15 residues.

This clonotype was recorded at least ten times. In nucleotides, the CDR3 is TGTGCCAGCAGTGCTCAGGGTGACTATGGCTACACCTTC. This gives the protein CASSAQGDYGYTF. The genes are TRBV28 and TRBJ1-2, with D maybe TRBD1 (5 bases). With 5 bases removed from V and 3 bases from J, the gap between germline ends came to 10 bases. The germline CDR1 and CDR2 sequences are MDHEN and SYDVKM. The length of the CDR3 is 13 residues.

The chain has TRBV4-3 and TRBJ1-2; 8 bases match TRBD1. The CDR3 has 15 amino acids. Germline CDR1 is LGHNA and CDR2 is YSLEER. The V segment lost 0 bases and the J segment 2 bases; nucleotides outside the gene matches: 2. The CDR3 DNA reads TGCGCCAGCAGCCAAGACAGGGGGCCCAACTATGGCTACACCTTC. This translates into CASSQDRGPNYGYTF.

This clonotype occurred many times. The genes are TRBV6-9 and TRBJ2-7; perhaps TRBD2 as D (6 bases). V lost 3 bases, J lost 7 bases, and 16 bases lay in between. The germline gives CDR1 MNHGY, CDR2 SVAAGI. This CDR3 comprises 14 residues. The CDR3 DNA follows: TGTGCCAGCAGTTACTCCCTCGGGGGAGGAGAGCAGTACTTC. This encodes CASSYSLGGGEQYF.

There are many counts of this clonotype. The genes are TRBV7-8 and TRBJ2-5, with D possibly being TRBD1 (6 bases). The CDR3 length is 14 residues. From germline, CDR1 is SGHVS and CDR2 FQNEAQ. The V end was cut by 4 bases, the J end by 5 bases, with 14 bases between. CDR3 sequence (DNA): TGTGCCAGCAGCTGGACAGACCCAGTGGAGACCCAGTACTTC. Its protein is CASSWTDPVETQYF.

This clonotype was counted a few times. CDR3 sequence reads: CSAEDRGREQYF. The CDR3 nucleotides are TGCAGTGCCGAGGACAGGGGAAGGGAGCAGTACTTC. The chain is built from TRBV20-1 and TRBJ2-7, with 9 bases that match TRBD1. CDR3 length: 12 amino acids. Germline CDR1 reads DFQATT; CDR2 reads SNEGSKA (reference sequence). After removal of 6 bases from V and 7 bases from J, the junction contained 7 bases not matched to a gene.

This clonotype was counted only a few times. CDR3 DNA: TGTGCCAGCTCACAAAAAGCCGGGGCTGAAGCTTTCTTT. This sequence encodes CASSQKAGAEAFF. The chain combines TRBV18 with TRBJ1-1; the D is unclear. This CDR3 region has 13 residues. V was trimmed by 4 bases and J by 6 bases, leaving 12 bases between them. From germline, CDR1 is KGHSH and CDR2 LQKENI.

This clonotype showed up just once. This chain joins TRBV4-1 and TRBJ2-7; D is possibly TRBD2 (5 bases). CDR1 MGHRA and CDR2 YSYEKL come from the germline V gene. The CDR3 extends over 15 amino acids. V was clipped by 0 bases and J by 2 bases, with 11 bases between them. CDR3 protein: CASSQERAVTYEQYF. CDR3 nucleotides: TGCGCCAGCAGCCAAGAGAGGGCAGTGACCTACGAGCAGTACTTC.

This clonotype was observed at least ten times. The chain couples TRBV7-9 to TRBJ1-2; 7 bases agree with TRBD1. The CDR3 consists of 13 residues. Germline trimming cut 7 bases from V and 5 bases from J; bases unmatched to any gene: 7. The germline gives CDR1 SEHNR, CDR2 FQNEAQ (reference sequence). The CDR3 is CASTSGTAYGYTF. The CDR3 DNA reads TGTGCCAGCACCTCCGGGACAGCGTATGGCTACACCTTC.